This TCR beta chain was obtained from a study of blood T cell repertoires in COVID-19. Across the whole study: Both acute and convalescent COVID-19 samples were obtained from the United States, Italy and Spain. Sample material is recorded as cDNA or gDNA derived from T cells, B-cell-depleted T cells, or PBMCs.

Trimming removed 0 bases from V and 8 bases from J, with 13 bases in between. The CDR3 length is 13 residues. CDR1 is GTSNPN and CDR2 is SVGIG in the germline V gene (reference sequence). Only in-frame clones appear in the TCRdb table, and some are missing; sequencing was by immunoSEQ multiplex PCR. The sample lists approximately 92,000 clones, roughly nine tenths occurring once. One Seattle source followed patients from active infection through their disease course. This chain joins TRBV30 and TRBJ1-2, with D maybe TRBD1 (5 bases). Sequenced: peripheral blood. The sequence came from a woman aged 55 to 70 with COVID-19, enrolled during active disease. In DNA form, the CDR3 reads TGTGCCTGGAGTGTATCGAGCAGGGTCGGCTACACCTTC. It codes for CAWSVSSRVGYTF.